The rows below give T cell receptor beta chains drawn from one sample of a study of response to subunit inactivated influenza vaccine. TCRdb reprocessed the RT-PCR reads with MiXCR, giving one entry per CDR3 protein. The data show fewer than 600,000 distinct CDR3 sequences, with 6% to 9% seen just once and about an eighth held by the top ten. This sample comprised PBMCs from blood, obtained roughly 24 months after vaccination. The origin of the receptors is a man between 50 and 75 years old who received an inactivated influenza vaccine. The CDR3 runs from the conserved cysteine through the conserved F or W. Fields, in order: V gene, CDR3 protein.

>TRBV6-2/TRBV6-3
CASRIGTGGNQPQHF
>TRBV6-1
CASSESTSTDTQYF
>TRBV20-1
CSASSGAYNEQFF
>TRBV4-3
CASSQDSENEKLFF
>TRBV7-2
CASSPMGRAGNTIYF
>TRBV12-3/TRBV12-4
CASSFRGHTGELFF
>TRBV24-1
CATSDSPGAGDEPQHF
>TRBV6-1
CASSQPGQGARGYTF
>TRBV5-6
CASSLLGGTTDTQYF
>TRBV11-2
CASSPDRANEQFF
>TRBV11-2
CASSLAGQGNNSPLHF
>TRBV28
CASSFGSWSTEAFF
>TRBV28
CASSSRTTKIQKFF
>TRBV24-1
CATATEENTGELFF
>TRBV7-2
CASSLAPPRSGRAGEQYF
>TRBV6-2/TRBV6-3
CASSSSGRAWAGELFF
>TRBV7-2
CASSWTSGGAPDTQYF
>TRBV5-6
CASSPPSAATEAFF
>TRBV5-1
CASSLAGRSNYEQYF
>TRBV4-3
CASSQDLGLAGADTQYF
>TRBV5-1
CASSLEASFDEQFF
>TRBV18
CASSRDRGRSEQYF
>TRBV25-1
CASSIGIEQFF
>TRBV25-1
CASRGTSNTGELFF
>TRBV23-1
CASSQSRQGAGELFF
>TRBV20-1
CSARGTFRGEQYF
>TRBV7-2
CASSSISGKGYEQYF
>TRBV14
CASSRQGQGIYNEQFF
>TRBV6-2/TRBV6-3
CASSLAAKNIQYF
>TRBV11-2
CASSRWGRVEQYF
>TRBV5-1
CASKASGDYEQYF
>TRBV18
CASSRSGGSTDTQYF
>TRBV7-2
CTSSLIYEQYF
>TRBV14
CASSRRGPSEQYF
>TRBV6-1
CASRMAGASPNEKLFF
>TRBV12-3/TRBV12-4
CATSERGDSPLHF
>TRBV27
CASSFLGTEGTEAFF
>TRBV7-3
CASSPGAGHTGELFF
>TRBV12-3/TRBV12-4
CASSRSGAGYNEQFF
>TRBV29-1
CSGGKNEQFF
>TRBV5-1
CAGFTSAGAEAFF